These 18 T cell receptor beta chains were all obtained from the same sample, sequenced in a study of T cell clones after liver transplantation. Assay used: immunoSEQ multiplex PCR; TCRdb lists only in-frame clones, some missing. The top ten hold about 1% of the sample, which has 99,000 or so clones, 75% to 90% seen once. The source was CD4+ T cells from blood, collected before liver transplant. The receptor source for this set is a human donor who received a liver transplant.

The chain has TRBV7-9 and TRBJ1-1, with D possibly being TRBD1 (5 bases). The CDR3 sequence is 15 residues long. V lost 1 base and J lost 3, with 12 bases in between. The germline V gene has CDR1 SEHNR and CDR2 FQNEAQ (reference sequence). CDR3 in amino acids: CASSLVAGRDTEAFF. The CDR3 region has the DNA TGTGCCAGCAGCTTAGTGGCAGGGAGGGACACTGAAGCTTTCTTT.

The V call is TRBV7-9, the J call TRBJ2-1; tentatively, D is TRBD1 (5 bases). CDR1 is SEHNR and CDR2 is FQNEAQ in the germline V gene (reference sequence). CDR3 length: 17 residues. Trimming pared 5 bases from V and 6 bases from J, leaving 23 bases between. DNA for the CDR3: TGTGCCAGCAGCGGAATTAGCACTGGACGCCAGGGCAATGAGCAGTTCTTC. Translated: CASSGISTGRQGNEQFF.

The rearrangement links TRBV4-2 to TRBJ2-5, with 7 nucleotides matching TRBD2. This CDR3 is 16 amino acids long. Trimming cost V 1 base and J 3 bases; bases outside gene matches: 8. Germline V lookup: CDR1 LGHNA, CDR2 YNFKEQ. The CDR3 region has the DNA TGTGCCAGCAGCCAAGCGTCCGGGACTACCAAAGAGACCCAGTACTTC. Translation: CASSQASGTTKETQYF.

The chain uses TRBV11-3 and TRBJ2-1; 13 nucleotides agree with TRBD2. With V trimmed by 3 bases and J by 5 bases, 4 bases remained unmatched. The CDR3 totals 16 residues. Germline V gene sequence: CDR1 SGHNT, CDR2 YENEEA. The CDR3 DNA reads TGTGCCAGCAGCTTGACTAGCGGGAGGCCCCACAATGAGCAGTTCTTC. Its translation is CASSLTSGRPHNEQFF. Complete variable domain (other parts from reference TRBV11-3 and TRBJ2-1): EAGVVQSPRYKIIEKKQPVAFWCNPISGHNTLYWYLQNLGQGPELLIRYENEEAVDDSQLPKDRFSAERLKGVDSTLKIQPAELGDSAVYLCASSLTSGRPHNEQFFGPGTRLTVL.

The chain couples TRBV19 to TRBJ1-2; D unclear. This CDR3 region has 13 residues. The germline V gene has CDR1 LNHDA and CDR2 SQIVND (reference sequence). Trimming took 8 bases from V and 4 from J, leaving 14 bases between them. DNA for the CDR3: TGTGCCAGTGGCACAGCAGCCATCTATGGCTACACCTTC. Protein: CASGTAAIYGYTF.

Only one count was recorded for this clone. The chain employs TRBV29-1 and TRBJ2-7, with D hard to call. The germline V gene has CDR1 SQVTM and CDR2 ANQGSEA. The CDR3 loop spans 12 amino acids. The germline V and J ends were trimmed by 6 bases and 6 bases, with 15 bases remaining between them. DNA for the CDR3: TGCAGCGTAGCCCTCAGTCTCAGCGAGCAGTACTTC. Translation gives CSVALSLSEQYF.

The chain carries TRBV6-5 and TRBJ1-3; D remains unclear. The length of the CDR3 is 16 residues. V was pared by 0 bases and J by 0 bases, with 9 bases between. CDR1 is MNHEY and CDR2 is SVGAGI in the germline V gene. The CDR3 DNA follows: TGTGCCAGCAGTTACTCGCCCCAAATCTCTGGAAACACCATATATTTT. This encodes CASSYSPQISGNTIYF.

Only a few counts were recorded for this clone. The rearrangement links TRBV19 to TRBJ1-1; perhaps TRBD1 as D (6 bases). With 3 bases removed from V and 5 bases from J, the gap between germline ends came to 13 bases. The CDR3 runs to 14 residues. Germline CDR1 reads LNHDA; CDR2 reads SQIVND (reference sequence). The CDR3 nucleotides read TGTGCCAGTAGTATTCGGGGGGCAGGTACTGAAGCTTTCTTT. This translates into CASSIRGAGTEAFF.

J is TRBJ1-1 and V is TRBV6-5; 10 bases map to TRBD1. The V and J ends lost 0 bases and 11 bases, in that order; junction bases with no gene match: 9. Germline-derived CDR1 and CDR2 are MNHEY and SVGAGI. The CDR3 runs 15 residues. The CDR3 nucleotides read TGTGCCAGCAGTTACTCGAGGGACAGGGGAGCCTGGGCTTTCTTT. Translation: CASSYSRDRGAWAFF.

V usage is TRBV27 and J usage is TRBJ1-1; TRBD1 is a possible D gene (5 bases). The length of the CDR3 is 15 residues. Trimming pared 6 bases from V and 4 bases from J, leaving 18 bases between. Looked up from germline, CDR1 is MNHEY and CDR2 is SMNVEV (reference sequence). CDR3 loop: CASRPQGFLGTEAFF. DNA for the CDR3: TGTGCCAGCAGGCCCCAGGGTTTCCTCGGCACTGAAGCTTTCTTT.

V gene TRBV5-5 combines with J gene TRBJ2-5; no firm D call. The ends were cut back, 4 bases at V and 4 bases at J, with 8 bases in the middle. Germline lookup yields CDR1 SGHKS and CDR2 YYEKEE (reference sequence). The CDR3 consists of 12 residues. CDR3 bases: TGTGCCAGCAGCCGGACGACAGAGACCCAGTACTTC. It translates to CASSRTTETQYF.

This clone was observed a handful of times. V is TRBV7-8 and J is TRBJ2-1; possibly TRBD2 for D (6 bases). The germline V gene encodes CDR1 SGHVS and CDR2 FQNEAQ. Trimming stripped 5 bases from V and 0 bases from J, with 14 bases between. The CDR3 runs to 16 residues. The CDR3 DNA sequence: TGTGCCAGCAGCAAGAGGGAGGTAAGCTCCTACAATGAGCAGTTCTTC. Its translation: CASSKREVSSYNEQFF.

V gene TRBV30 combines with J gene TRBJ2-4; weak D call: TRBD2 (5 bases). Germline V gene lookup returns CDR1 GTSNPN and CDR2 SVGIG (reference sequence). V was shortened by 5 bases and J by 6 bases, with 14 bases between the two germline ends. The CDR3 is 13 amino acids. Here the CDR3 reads CAWEEDVGNIQYF. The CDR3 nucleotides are TGTGCCTGGGAGGAGGATGTCGGAAACATTCAGTACTTC.

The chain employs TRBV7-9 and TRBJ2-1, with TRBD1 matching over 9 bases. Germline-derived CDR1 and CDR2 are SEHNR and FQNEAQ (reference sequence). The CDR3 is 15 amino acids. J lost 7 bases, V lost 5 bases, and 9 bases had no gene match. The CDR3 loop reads CASSPTGTGTNEQFF. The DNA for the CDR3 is TGTGCCAGCAGCCCGACCGGGACAGGGACAAATGAGCAGTTCTTC.

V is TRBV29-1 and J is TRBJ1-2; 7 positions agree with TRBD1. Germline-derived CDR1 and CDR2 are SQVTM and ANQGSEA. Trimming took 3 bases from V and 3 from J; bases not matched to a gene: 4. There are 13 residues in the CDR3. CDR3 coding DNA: TGCAGCGTTGATCACAGGGGATACTATGGCTACACCTTC. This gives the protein CSVDHRGYYGYTF.

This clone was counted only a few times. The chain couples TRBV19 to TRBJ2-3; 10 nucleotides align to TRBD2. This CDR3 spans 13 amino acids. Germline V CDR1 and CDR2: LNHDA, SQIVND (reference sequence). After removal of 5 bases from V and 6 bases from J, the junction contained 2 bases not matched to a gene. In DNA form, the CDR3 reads TGTGCCAGTAGTCCAGCGGGGGGGGATACGCAGTATTTT. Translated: CASSPAGGDTQYF.

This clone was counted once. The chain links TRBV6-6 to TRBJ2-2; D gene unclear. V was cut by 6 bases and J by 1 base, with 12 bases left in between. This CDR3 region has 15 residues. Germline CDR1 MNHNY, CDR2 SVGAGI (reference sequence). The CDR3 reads CASRPGLGNTGELFF. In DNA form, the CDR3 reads TGTGCCAGCAGACCGGGCCTCGGGAACACCGGGGAGCTGTTTTTT.

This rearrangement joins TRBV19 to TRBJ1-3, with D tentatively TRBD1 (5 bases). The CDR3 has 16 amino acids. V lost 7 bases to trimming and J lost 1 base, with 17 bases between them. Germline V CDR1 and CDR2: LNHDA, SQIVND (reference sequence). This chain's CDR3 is CASTGHRGRSGNTIYF. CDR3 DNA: TGTGCCAGTACTGGACACCGTGGCAGGTCTGGAAACACCATATATTTT.